The source of this T cell receptor (beta chain) is a study of T cell repertoires in cytomegalovirus infection (dated by TCRdb to between 2018 and 2020). With regard to the full study: Donor HLA type was relevant to the analysis, as public TCR beta signatures indicated carriage of CMV infection together with the matching HLA type.

Taken from cysteine to phenylalanine, the CDR3 has 12 residues. Only CDR3 DNA is held: 36 bases, read in frame from base 1. V was cut back by 7 bases and J by 3 bases, leaving a gap of 10 bases between them. As encoded in the germline V gene, CDR1 is SNHLY while CDR2 is FYNNEI. Data came from an Illumina HiSeq 1500. TCRdb ran its own pipeline on the public reads, namely fastp trimming at Q25 and MiXCR clone calling, and kept in-frame beta chains. CDR3 protein sequences are deduplicated, and each keeps its most common genes and DNA. The sample profile shows almost 550,000 distinct CDR3 sequences; approximately 17% of them were found once. In total, the top ten clones hold roughly a quarter of the sample. The full study reports these points: The ex vivo response was dominated by HLA-C-restricted CMV-specific TCR beta clonotypes, which also provided the single most frequent clonotype in two of eight donors. Carriers of CMV infection plus the relevant HLA type were discriminated by the cumulative frequency of public TCR beta family members in the study cohort and in an independent approximately 400-donor cohort.

This clonotype was observed a few times. Its binding antigen is unknown. The sample holds no much larger clone one base away, and base qualities are not on file. Sequenced sample: CD8+ T cells from PBMCs. The rearrangement combines TRBV2 with TRBJ2-7; too little of a D gene remains to name it. This TCR came from a human donor in good health (CMV status not recorded). Some clones in this sample may be carry-over from other donors' samples. CDR3 region: CASNDEGYEQYF. The DNA sequence is given as TGTGCCAGCAATGACGAAGGCTACGAGCAGTACTTC.